Presented here are 25 T cell receptor beta chains from one specimen sequenced in a study of OX40 agonist ivuxolimab in advanced cancers. The library came from the immunoSEQ multiplex PCR assay. TCRdb took over this immuneACCESS table, retaining in-frame rearrangements with V and J assigned. Such tables are incomplete; in checked studies, under half of the missing clones stem from an unresolved V gene, and the remainder is unexplained. The sample records approximately 50,000 clones, 70% to 85% of which are singletons. The ten top clones hold roughly 4% of the sample. The specimen comprised CD4+ or CD8+ T cells sorted from blood, sampled in a trial of the OX40 agonist ivuxolimab. All receptors derive from an adult with an advanced solid tumor such as melanoma, head and neck, liver or kidney cancer.

The V and J genes are TRBV19 and TRBJ1-5, with TRBD1 identical over 12 bases. J gave up 4 bases and V 5 bases, and 6 bases lay outside the gene matches. The CDR3 covers 16 residues. Germline CDR1 LNHDA, CDR2 SQIVND (reference sequence). CDR3 in DNA: TGTGCCAGTAGTCTAGGGACAGGGGGCAGTAATCAGCCCCAGCATTTT. Its translation: CASSLGTGGSNQPQHF. Combining the CDR3 with reference TRBV19 and TRBJ1-5 gives the whole variable domain DGGITQSPKYLFRKEGQNVTLSCEQNLNHDAMYWYRQDPGQGLRLIYYSQIVNDFQKGDIAEGYSVSREKKESFPLTVTSAQKNPTAFYLCASSLGTGGSNQPQHFGDGTRLSIL.

The chain recombines TRBV9 with TRBJ2-4, with D perhaps TRBD2 (6 bases). Germline V gene sequence: CDR1 SGDLS, CDR2 YYNGEE. This CDR3 spans 15 amino acids. Trimming left V 0 bases short and J 6 bases short, with 13 bases between. In nucleotides, the CDR3 is TGTGCCAGCAGCGTAGAGGATTGGGAGGCAAACATTCAGTACTTC. It codes for CASSVEDWEANIQYF.

This sequence joins TRBV6-5 and TRBJ2-5; D is unclear. Trimming left V 5 bases short and J 1 base short, with 2 bases between. The length of the CDR3 is 11 residues. Germline CDR1 MNHEY, CDR2 SVGAGI. CDR3 in amino acids: CASSRQETQYF. The CDR3 DNA sequence: TGTGCCAGCAGTCGCCAAGAGACCCAGTACTTC.

This clone appeared once. The chain recombines TRBV19 with TRBJ2-7; a possible D gene is TRBD2 (5 bases). Per the germline V gene, CDR1 is LNHDA and CDR2 is SQIVND (reference sequence). V was shortened by 6 bases and J by 5 bases, with 17 bases between the two germline ends. The CDR3 length is 14 residues. In DNA, the CDR3 is TGTGCCAGTAGCCTCGGGGATGGGATTCACGAGCAGTACTTC. It specifies CASSLGDGIHEQYF. Based on the CDR3 plus reference TRBV19 and TRBJ2-7, the full variable domain is DGGITQSPKYLFRKEGQNVTLSCEQNLNHDAMYWYRQDPGQGLRLIYYSQIVNDFQKGDIAEGYSVSREKKESFPLTVTSAQKNPTAFYLCASSLGDGIHEQYFGPGTRLTVT.

In DNA, the CDR3 is TGTGCCAGCAGCTTAGGGTGGGACTCTAATGAAAAACTGTTTTTT. Protein product: CASSLGWDSNEKLFF. The chain carries TRBV7-9 and TRBJ1-4; possibly TRBD1 for D (5 bases). Trimming cost V 1 base and J 3 bases, with 9 bases left between them. Germline CDR1 reads SEHNR; CDR2 reads FQNEAQ (reference sequence). The CDR3 has 15 amino acids.

The table lists this clone with a few counts. The chain uses TRBV5-6 and TRBJ1-2, with 10 nucleotides matching TRBD1. The ends lost 5 bases at V and 4 bases at J; junction bases unmatched: 8. From germline, CDR1 is SGHDT and CDR2 YYEEEE. This CDR3 contains 15 residues. The CDR3 DNA reads as TGTGCCAGCAGAGTGACAGGGGGCGCGCCCTATGGCTACACCTTC. Residues: CASRVTGGAPYGYTF.

The CDR3 region has the DNA TGTGCCAGCTCCACCCGGACTACTGGGTCCGGGGAGCTGTTTTTT. Translating gives CASSTRTTGSGELFF. The chain joins TRBV2 to TRBJ2-2; TRBD2 might be the D (6 bases). V lost 8 bases and J lost 6, with 19 bases in between. CDR1 and CDR2 (germline): SNHLY, FYNNEI. The CDR3 has 15 residues.

The V gene is TRBV5-6, the J gene TRBJ2-2; TRBD1 matches at 9 bases. From germline, CDR1 is SGHDT and CDR2 YYEEEE. J was trimmed by 4 bases and V by 2 bases; bases with no gene match: 3. The CDR3 spans 15 residues. The CDR3 loop reads CASSFRDRATGELFF. CDR3 DNA: TGTGCCAGCAGCTTCCGGGACAGGGCCACCGGGGAGCTGTTTTTT.

The chain links TRBV7-6 to TRBJ1-1; unclear D gene. The length of the CDR3 is 15 residues. In germline, CDR1 is SGHVS, CDR2 FNYEAQ. Trimming removed 5 bases at V and 1 base at J, with 14 bases between. CDR3 DNA: TGTGCCAGCAGCCCAGCCGCGGGTGGGAACACTGAAGCTTTCTTT. It encodes CASSPAAGGNTEAFF.

The chain carries TRBV28 and TRBJ2-1, with TRBD2 matching 13 bases. CDR1 is MDHEN, CDR2 SYDVKM, per germline. There are 17 residues in the CDR3. The J segment lost 4 bases and the V segment lost 5 bases, leaving 8 bases of the junction unmatched. The CDR3 sequence: CASSIRTSGGLYNEQFF. The CDR3 nucleotides are TGTGCCAGCAGTATCCGGACTAGCGGGGGCTTATACAATGAGCAGTTCTTC.

The chain carries TRBV7-3 and TRBJ2-1; TRBD2 matches at 15 bases. Per the germline V gene, CDR1 is SGHTA and CDR2 is FQGTGA. Unmatched junction bases numbered 8, after V lost 1 base and J lost 13 bases. The CDR3 has 16 residues. The CDR3 loop reads CASSLRGLAGGHGQFF. The CDR3 DNA reads TGTGCCAGCAGCTTAAGAGGACTAGCGGGGGGGCATGGCCAGTTCTTC.

The rearrangement joins TRBV7-8 to TRBJ1-5; possible D gene TRBD1, 6 bases. V lost 5 bases and J lost 9, with 20 bases in between. The CDR3 loop spans 15 amino acids. Germline values: CDR1 SGHVS, CDR2 FQNEAQ. The CDR3 sequence is CASSPQTGGLGPQHF. CDR3 DNA sequence: TGTGCCAGCAGCCCACAGACCGGGGGCCTAGGGCCCCAGCATTTT.

The CDR3 sequence is CASSHRDSAYTLNNEQFF. CDR3 bases: TGTGCCAGCAGCCACCGGGACTCCGCATACACTCTTAACAATGAGCAGTTCTTC. The chain has TRBV14 and TRBJ2-1, with TRBD2 as a possible D gene (6 bases). The CDR3 contains 18 residues. CDR1 and CDR2 (germline): SGHDN, FVKESK. With 3 bases removed from V and 5 bases from J, the gap between germline ends came to 23 bases. The full variable domain, with the rest looked up from reference TRBV14 and TRBJ2-1, is EAGVTQFPSHSVIEKGQTVTLRCDPISGHDNLYWYRRVMGKEIKFLLHFVKESKQDESGMPNNRFLAERTGGTYSTLKVQPAELEDSGVYFCASSHRDSAYTLNNEQFFGPGTRLTVL.

This chain connects TRBV6-5 to TRBJ2-7, with 11 positions matching TRBD1. The CDR3 sequence is 14 residues long. Germline trimming cut 5 bases from V and 5 bases from J; bases unmatched to any gene: 5. Germline assignment: CDR1 MNHEY and CDR2 SVGAGI. CDR3: CASSQDRGQDEQYF. In nucleotides, the CDR3 is TGTGCCAGCAGTCAGGACAGGGGGCAAGACGAGCAGTACTTC.

J is TRBJ1-6 and V is TRBV30; TRBD1 matches at 9 bases. Germline loops: CDR1 GTSNPN, CDR2 SVGIG (reference sequence). The CDR3 runs to 16 residues. Trimming removed 1 base from V and 2 bases from J; junction bases left unmatched: 3. Here the CDR3 reads CAWSDGQGTYNSPLHF. CDR3 nucleotide sequence: TGTGCCTGGAGTGACGGACAGGGGACCTATAATTCACCCCTCCACTTT.

The J gene is TRBJ1-5, the V gene TRBV6-5, with D possibly matching TRBD1 (5 bases). Trimming shortened V by 6 bases and J by 2 bases, and 8 bases separated the two germline ends. The germline V gene encodes CDR1 MNHEY and CDR2 SVGAGI. This CDR3 has 13 residues. The chain's CDR3 is CASRGQGNQPQHF. The CDR3 bases are TGTGCCAGCAGGGGGCAGGGCAATCAGCCCCAGCATTTT.

The CDR3 reads CASSLDPAGTGFREQYF. The DNA of the CDR3 is TGTGCCAGCAGCTTAGACCCCGCCGGGACAGGGTTCCGCGAGCAGTACTTC. The rearrangement links TRBV7-9 to TRBJ2-7, with TRBD1 matching over 9 bases. The CDR3 has 17 residues. Germline CDR1 SEHNR, CDR2 FQNEAQ (reference sequence). V shed 1 base and J 6 bases; nucleotides not matched to a gene: 13.

This clone was seen only once. The J gene is TRBJ2-3, the V gene TRBV5-1, with a weak D call TRBD2 (6 bases). The CDR3 loop spans 15 amino acids. CDR1 is SGHRS and CDR2 is YFSETQ in the germline V gene. The V and J ends lost 0 bases and 2 bases respectively, with 10 bases between them. CDR3 DNA: TGCGCCAGCAGCTTGGCCGCGGGGATCACAGATACGCAGTATTTT. It yields the protein CASSLAAGITDTQYF.

This clone was recorded a few times. The chain uses TRBV7-9 and TRBJ1-6; D not certain. Per germline, CDR1 SEHNR and CDR2 FQNEAQ (reference sequence). CDR3 length equals 12 residues. V was cut by 5 bases and J by 8 bases, with 7 bases left in between. CDR3 DNA: TGTGCCAGCAGCCGTCGGGATTCACCCCTCCACTTT. Amino acid sequence: CASSRRDSPLHF.

V is TRBV5-6 and J is TRBJ2-7; no firm D call. Per the germline V gene, CDR1 is SGHDT and CDR2 is YYEEEE. The length of the CDR3 is 12 residues. V lost 3 bases, J lost 3 bases, and 7 bases lay in between. The CDR3 DNA follows: TGTGCCAGCAGCTCGACACTCTACGAGCAGTACTTC. This sequence encodes CASSSTLYEQYF. Variable domain in full (rest from reference TRBV5-6 and TRBJ2-7): DAGVTQSPTHLIKTRGQQVTLRCSPKSGHDTVSWYQQALGQGPQFIFQYYEEEERQRGNFPDRFSGHQFPNYSSELNVNALLLGDSALYLCASSSTLYEQYFGPGTRLTVT.

This rearrangement joins TRBV7-8 to TRBJ2-7; D possibly corresponds to TRBD1 (5 bases). Trimming shortened V by 5 bases and J by 0 bases, and 17 bases separated the two germline ends. Germline CDR1 and CDR2: SGHVS and FQNEAQ. This CDR3 spans 16 amino acids. The CDR3 protein is CASSAYRIPNSYEQYF. The CDR3 nucleotides read TGTGCCAGCAGCGCATACAGGATTCCGAACTCCTACGAGCAGTACTTC.

The gene calls are TRBV5-1 and TRBJ2-7; 8 positions match TRBD2. CDR3 size: 15 residues. Germline V CDR1 and CDR2: SGHRS, YFSETQ. The junction had 9 bases not matched to a gene; V was cut back by 4 bases and J by 3 bases. CDR3 coding DNA: TGCGCCAGCAGCCCGGGGGGGGTCACGAGCTACGAGCAGTACTTC. Protein: CASSPGGVTSYEQYF.

The chain carries TRBV30 and TRBJ1-5; no clear D gene. Germline V lookup: CDR1 GTSNPN, CDR2 SVGIG (reference sequence). This CDR3 has 14 amino acids. Trimming removed 0 bases at V and 1 base at J, with 7 bases between. CDR3 in amino acids: CAWSVSGSNQPQHF. The CDR3 coding sequence is TGTGCCTGGAGTGTCTCTGGAAGCAATCAGCCCCAGCATTTT.

This sequence joins TRBV19 and TRBJ1-1, with 8 bases that match TRBD1. V gave up 7 bases and J gave up 1 base; unmatched junction bases: 5. This CDR3 has 14 residues. Germline lookup yields CDR1 LNHDA and CDR2 SQIVND (reference sequence). The CDR3 region is CASIPDRGNTEAFF. CDR3 nucleotides: TGTGCCAGTATTCCCGACAGGGGGAACACTGAAGCTTTCTTT.

The chain couples TRBV6-5 to TRBJ2-5, with TRBD2 identical over 7 bases. Germline-derived CDR1 and CDR2 are MNHEY and SVGAGI. J gave up 5 bases and V 8 bases, and 8 bases lay outside the gene matches. There are 13 residues in the CDR3. The CDR3: CASSLGGVETQYF. The CDR3 DNA follows: TGTGCCAGCTCACTTGGGGGGGTGGAGACCCAGTACTTC.